This T cell receptor beta chain was profiled in a study of blood T cell repertoires in COVID-19. Study in general: Samples representing acute and convalescent COVID-19 were sourced from the United States, Italy and Spain. The cDNA or gDNA used as material had been derived from T cells, B-cell-depleted T cells, or PBMCs.

Original processing notes: Reference gene primer amplification in the assay estimated nucleated cell counts. Generated by immunoSEQ multiplex PCR, the TCRdb table keeps only in-frame clones and is missing some. V, J and clone size reflect that table, while D and trimming were determined from the DNA. The repertoire holds 25,000 to 35,000 clones, with 68% as singletons. Input material: peripheral blood. The receptor was derived from a human donor in a cohort sampled during active COVID-19.

CDR3 DNA sequence: TGTGCCAGCAGTTTCCTGGCGGATGAGCAGTTCTTC. Translated: CASSFLADEQFF. The chain links TRBV12-3 or TRBV12-4 to TRBJ2-1; unclear D gene. The CDR3 covers 12 residues. The ends were cut back, 3 bases at V and 8 bases at J, with 8 bases in the middle.